The sequence of this TCR beta chain was determined in a study of shared clonotypes between healthy human individuals (dated by TCRdb to the early 2020s). For the study in its entirety: The cohort included a few men and a couple of women between 18 and 49 years of age. For each donor, CD4 naive and CD4 memory were each run on three plates, CD8 naive on two plates, and CD8 memory on one plate. Leukapheresis yielded between about 0.94 and 8.9 billion PBMCs per donor. Blood TCR repertoires of roughly five healthy adults were deeply sequenced to estimate repertoire size and the extent of clonotype sharing between individuals. Libraries were prepared and TCR repertoires were sequenced by different laboratories using diverse techniques, in order to increase sequencing depth and limit assay-specific biases.

The CDR3, from cysteine to phenylalanine, totals 13 residues. The read is trimmed to its CDR3 DNA, 39 bases read in frame from base 1. V and J are truncated by 6 bases and 6 bases respectively, leaving an intervening sequence of 12 bases. The CDR1 and CDR2 encoded by the germline V gene (reference sequence) are LNHDA and SQIVND. About this clone itself: Its specific antigen is unknown. No much larger clone exists at a distance of one base, and base qualities are not known.

The research as a whole found: Sharing across a few donors was observed for around 5% of naive CD4, over 3% of naive CD8, about 2.5% of memory CD4, and about 0.38% of memory CD8 clonotypes. Compared with non-shared clonotypes, clonotypes shared by all four sorted-subset donors had higher generation probabilities. Larger estimated clonotype richness was generally found for naive subsets than for memory subsets. Pairwise subsampling led to the expectation that sequencing depth would affect the degree of clonotype sharing among donors. Sampling was limited to blood, and TCR repertoires in tissue likely differ from TCR repertoires in blood. Even with the large sequencing depth, rarefaction of the sorted-subset datasets indicated that sequencing was incomplete. Because the study included only a small number of donors, the genetic and exposure-history diversity represented was limited.

Using the deep immunoSEQ assay, TCR CDR3 regions were amplified from genomic DNA by multiplex PCR. For each cell subset, the extracted genomic DNA was distributed evenly across all wells of several immunoSEQ 96-well plates, and each plate served as one replicate. Each replicate PCR for sorted subsets received about 0.2 ug genomic DNA, equal to roughly 30,000 T cell genomes. Purified libraries were quantified with a Qubit 3.0 fluorometer, sized on a Bioanalyzer 2100, and re-quantified with the KAPA Library Quantification kit. Each immunoSEQ 96-well plate was sequenced on its own single-read 150-cycle Illumina NextSeq 550 flow cell. The study's processing was this. The immunoSEQ output contained only junctional sequences without quality scores, so filtering could not match that applied to full-length reads. To assign V/J genes and CDR3, sequences were annotated using PyIR, a Python wrapper for IgBLAST v1.9, with IMGT germline references. Reads with weak V/J assignments (E-value above 1e-6), missing CDR3, stop codons, out-of-frame junctions, or ambiguous translated residues were removed. V3J clonotypes were defined by identical inferred V gene, J gene, and CDR3 amino acid sequence. To compute the percentage overlap between repertoires, the number of shared unique clonotypes was divided by the size of the smaller repertoire. Repertoire richness was assessed with RTK rarefaction, the Chao1 estimator, and Recon v2.1 estimates of unobserved clonotypes. Generation probabilities were computed with OLGA for all TCRbeta clonotypes obtained by the gDNA method from four donors. The immuneACCESS repertoire file appears here via TCRdb, limited to in-frame rearrangements. These files lack a portion of the clones; in checked studies, under half of the deficit traces to unresolved V genes, and the cause of the others is not known. V and J calls and clone size are copied from that table; D and trimming were computed from the DNA. The sample table shows more than 2 million clones, and about 94% are seen once. The ten largest clonotypes hold 1.5% to 2% of the sample.

CD8 naive samples were obtained by positive selection for CCR7 among CD45RO-negative cells, yielding a CD45RA+CCR7+ population from which TemRA cells were excluded. Healthy HIV-negative adults with no recently reported acute infections or vaccinations were included as donors. Only Caucasian adults living in Nashville, Tennessee, USA were represented among the donors. After blood collection by leukapheresis, PBMCs were isolated using Ficoll-Histopaque density gradient centrifugation and then cryopreserved in the vapor phase of liquid nitrogen. Purity and quantity of every magnetically sorted T cell population were checked by analytical flow cytometry. Genomic DNA was isolated from every sorted fraction and measured by UV absorbance on a Nanodrop 2000c.

This chain joins TRBV19 to TRBJ1-5, with the D segment identity uncertain. The clonotype originates from a man aged 18 to 29 in good health. Some clones in this sample may be carry-over from other donors' samples. Sequencing was carried out using naive CD8+ T cells from PBMCs. The cell subset or site label here, explained by the study, means: CD45RA+CCR7+. The DNA sequence is TGTGCCAGTAGCGACAAGGACGCTCAGCCCCAGCATTTT. This codes for CASSDKDAQPQHF.